This is a list of T cell receptor beta chains from one sample in a study of T cells in Graves' hyperthyroidism and ophthalmopathy. Via MiXCR, TCRdb re-called the multiplex PCR reads, giving one row per CDR3 protein. Of about 640,000 distinct CDR3 sequences listed, under 25% were seen once; the top ten hold about 35%. The specimen was blood. These receptors all come from a man younger than 40 with Graves' ophthalmopathy. Both conserved end residues are part of each CDR3. The order of the fields is CDR3 DNA, CDR3 protein, J gene, clone size, D gene, V gene. D genes are given only for firm matches. Clone size, where shown, is once, few, many, or a class for clones that have expanded.

TGCAGTGCTAGCGGGAGGACCGGGGAGCTGTTTTTT | CSASGRTGELFF | TRBJ2-2 | . | TRBD2 | TRBV20-1
TGCGCCAGCAGCTTGCGGGGAGCGAACACTGAAGCTTTCTTT | CASSLRGANTEAFF | TRBJ1-1 | many | . | TRBV5-1
TGTGCCAGCAGCTTAGTCGGGGGTAGCCCTGAAGCTTTCTTT | CASSLVGGSPEAFF | TRBJ1-1 | few | . | TRBV7-9
TGCAGCGCTCCCTCGTCGGGGGCGGCTGGGAATGAGCAGTTCTTC | CSAPSSGAAGNEQFF | TRBJ2-1 | . | . | TRBV29-1
TGTGCCAGCAGCGTAGAGGGACAGGGCAACTACGAGCAGTACTTC | CASSVEGQGNYEQYF | TRBJ2-7 | . | TRBD1 | TRBV9
TGTGCCAGCAGCCCTCGGACAGGGGGTCTCTACGAGCAGTACTTC | CASSPRTGGLYEQYF | TRBJ2-7 | many | TRBD1 | TRBV7-3
TGCAGTGCTCGACGGACTAGCGGGAGGAAGGATACGCAGTATTTT | CSARRTSGRKDTQYF | TRBJ2-3 | many | TRBD2 | TRBV20-1
TGTGCCAGCAGCTTGACCGGGGCGAGTGAAAAACTGTTTTTT | CASSLTGASEKLFF | TRBJ1-4 | many | . | TRBV11-2
TGTGCCAGCAGCACCCCGGCCCGTCCAGAGACCCAGTACTTC | CASSTPARPETQYF | TRBJ2-5 | many | . | TRBV11-2
TGTGCCAGCAGTTTGACAGGGGTTGCTGAAGCTTTCTTT | CASSLTGVAEAFF | TRBJ1-1 | many | TRBD1 | TRBV2
TGTGCCAGCAGTTACTCGACCAGAACTAGGGGAAACACCATATATTTT | CASSYSTRTRGNTIYF | TRBJ1-3 | few | . | TRBV6-5
TGTGCCAGCAGCCCGTCCCTTAGGGTAGCGGGGGACTCCTACAATGAGCAGTTCTTC | CASSPSLRVAGDSYNEQFF | TRBJ2-1 | few | TRBD2 | TRBV7-9
TGTGCCAGCAGCGGGGGGAGTCAGAACACCGGGGAGCTGTTTTTT | CASSGGSQNTGELFF | TRBJ2-2 | . | . | TRBV9
TGTGCCAGCAGTTCAGCGGGCGCGACCTACGAGCAGTACTTC | CASSSAGATYEQYF | TRBJ2-7 | many | . | TRBV6-2/TRBV6-3
TGTGCCAGCAGCTTGCCCTTGACAGAGTACACTGAAGCTTTCTTT | CASSLPLTEYTEAFF | TRBJ1-1 | few | . | TRBV5-6
TGTGCCAGCAGTGAAACGAGGGGTTACGAGCAGTACTTC | CASSETRGYEQYF | TRBJ2-7 | . | . | TRBV6-1
TGTGCCAGCAGTTTCGGGGCAGGGGGCTATGGCTACACCTTC | CASSFGAGGYGYTF | TRBJ1-2 | many | TRBD1 | TRBV12-3/TRBV12-4
TGTGCCAGCAGTGACACTAGCGGGATCTCCTACGAGCAGTACTTC | CASSDTSGISYEQYF | TRBJ2-7 | many | TRBD2 | TRBV2
TGTGCCAGCACCGCAGGGGCAGGGGCCTTCTACGAGCAGTACTTC | CASTAGAGAFYEQYF | TRBJ2-7 | many | . | TRBV7-2
TGTGCTAGCAGCGAGACCTGGGGCACAGATACGCAGTATTTT | CASSETWGTDTQYF | TRBJ2-3 | . | . | TRBV7-7
TGTGCCAGCAGTTTAGGGACCCGAGATGAAGCTTTCTTT | CASSLGTRDEAFF | TRBJ1-1 | . | . | TRBV27
TGTGCCAGCAGCTTATCAGGGGCTGGCACTGAAGCTTTCTTT | CASSLSGAGTEAFF | TRBJ1-1 | many | . | TRBV11-2
TGTGCCAGCAGCGTACATCCCCGCACAGATACGCAGTATTTT | CASSVHPRTDTQYF | TRBJ2-3 | . | . | TRBV9
TGCAGTGCTATCTTCTGGGACAGGGACTCCTACGAGCAGTACTTC | CSAIFWDRDSYEQYF | TRBJ2-7 | . | TRBD1 | TRBV20-1
TGTGCCAGCAGCTCGCTAGTGAAACAATCCTACAATGAGCAGTTCTTC | CASSSLVKQSYNEQFF | TRBJ2-1 | . | . | TRBV7-9
TGTGCCTGGAACCAACAGACCTACGGGCAGTACTTC | CAWNQQTYGQYF | TRBJ2-7 | . | . | TRBV30
TGTGCCAGCAGCCAGGGAGCCGGGACACTTCGTAGTTTCACTGAAGCTTTCTTT | CASSQGAGTLRSFTEAFF | TRBJ1-1 | . | . | TRBV4-2
TGCAGTATCTGGGACGGGACCTACGAGCAGTACTTC | CSIWDGTYEQYF | TRBJ2-7 | many | . | TRBV20-1
TGTGCCAGCAGCCCCGCCCGGTTTGAGCCCCAGCATTTT | CASSPARFEPQHF | TRBJ1-5 | few | . | TRBV6-1
TGTGCCAGCAGCGTCTACAGGGATAACACTGAAGCTTTCTTT | CASSVYRDNTEAFF | TRBJ1-1 | few | . | TRBV11-2
TGTGCCAGCAGTCCGGACAGGGACCCTCGCAGGGAGCTGTTTTTT | CASSPDRDPRRELFF | TRBJ2-2 | few | TRBD1 | TRBV6-1
TGTGCCAGCAGCATGGCGACACAAACCTACAATGAGCAGTTCTTC | CASSMATQTYNEQFF | TRBJ2-1 | . | . | TRBV9
TGTGCCAGCAGTTACGACAGGGGTGGGAACACTGAAGCTTTCTTT | CASSYDRGGNTEAFF | TRBJ1-1 | few | TRBD1 | TRBV6-5
TGTGCCAGCTCACCAACGGGGGGGACAGCGTATGGCTACACCTTC | CASSPTGGTAYGYTF | TRBJ1-2 | many | TRBD1 | TRBV18
TGTGCCAGCAGTCTGAGTCCCGGGACAGGGACCGGGAATGAAAAACTGTTTTTT | CASSLSPGTGTGNEKLFF | TRBJ1-4 | . | TRBD1 | TRBV4-2
TGTGCCAGCTCACCGGCGACCACCTACGAGCAGTACTTC | CASSPATTYEQYF | TRBJ2-7 | . | . | TRBV18
TGCAGTGCTAGAGCGAAACTACACAGGGCAACTAATGAAAAACTGTTTTTT | CSARAKLHRATNEKLFF | TRBJ1-4 | . | . | TRBV20-1
TGTGCCAGCAGTTACCCGGACCGAGGGGGAGGCAATCAGCCCCAGCATTTT | CASSYPDRGGGNQPQHF | TRBJ1-5 | many | . | TRBV6-2/TRBV6-3
TGTGCCAGCAGTGAGACGGGAGAGGTCTACAATGAGCAGTTCTTC | CASSETGEVYNEQFF | TRBJ2-1 | many | . | TRBV2
TGTGCCAGCAGCTTGGCTTCAGGGGGCCTGGGGGAGACCCAGTACTTC | CASSLASGGLGETQYF | TRBJ2-5 | . | TRBD1 | TRBV5-1
TGTGCCAGCAGCCAGGAGATAGGGGTCAAAAACATTCAGTACTTC | CASSQEIGVKNIQYF | TRBJ2-4 | . | . | TRBV4-2
TGTGCCAGCAGCTCCCCCGGGGCGGGAGTGGTTTCCGAGCAGTACTTC | CASSSPGAGVVSEQYF | TRBJ2-7 | few | TRBD2 | TRBV5-5
TGTGCCAGCAGCTTAGATCGGGAACAGGGCCACGAGCAGTACTTC | CASSLDREQGHEQYF | TRBJ2-7 | many | . | TRBV11-2
TGTGCCAGCAGCCAAGTAGGTTTAGCGGTTAATGAGCAGTTCTTC | CASSQVGLAVNEQFF | TRBJ2-1 | . | . | TRBV4-2
TGTGCCAGCAGCCCAGGACGGAACTATGGCTACACCTTC | CASSPGRNYGYTF | TRBJ1-2 | . | . | TRBV11-2
TGTGCTAGTGGTTCAACACGCGGGACAGGGGGACCGGGGGAGCTGTTTTTT | CASGSTRGTGGPGELFF | TRBJ2-2 | . | TRBD1 | TRBV12-5
TGTGCCAGTAGTATAGATCTACGGGAAGGCTACGAGCAGTACTTC | CASSIDLREGYEQYF | TRBJ2-7 | . | . | TRBV19
TGCGCCAGCATGGTAGCGGGAGGGGACACAGATACGCAGTATTTT | CASMVAGGDTDTQYF | TRBJ2-3 | . | TRBD2 | TRBV5-1
TGTGCCAGCAGCTTAAATCGGGGGTCTCTTACAGATACGCAGTATTTT | CASSLNRGSLTDTQYF | TRBJ2-3 | . | . | TRBV7-9
TGCGCCAGCAGACGGACAGAGACCTACGAGCAGTACTTC | CASRRTETYEQYF | TRBJ2-7 | . | . | TRBV5-1
TGTGCCAGCTCTCTGGTCCCAACTATGGCCTACACCTTC | CASSLVPTMAYTF | TRBJ1-2 | . | . | TRBV28
TGTGCCAGCAGTTTATCGGCGGTCCCCTACAATGAGCAGTTCTTC | CASSLSAVPYNEQFF | TRBJ2-1 | few | . | TRBV27
TGTGCCAGCAGTCCCAATTTCGGCACAGATACGCAGTATTTT | CASSPNFGTDTQYF | TRBJ2-3 | few | . | TRBV27
TGCGCCAGCAGCGCCACCGGGACTAACTACGAGCAGTACTTC | CASSATGTNYEQYF | TRBJ2-7 | . | TRBD2 | TRBV5-1
TGTGCCAGTAGAGGGCCGGGACTAGCGGGACACGGGGAGCTGTTTTTT | CASRGPGLAGHGELFF | TRBJ2-2 | few | TRBD2 | TRBV19
TGTGCCAGCGTCCTCGTCGGGTTGCATGAGCAGTTCTTC | CASVLVGLHEQFF | TRBJ2-1 | many | . | TRBV12-3/TRBV12-4
TGTGCCATCAGTGAGCGGGAAATTAGGGCCGAGCAGTACTTC | CAISEREIRAEQYF | TRBJ2-7 | . | . | TRBV10-3